The rows below give T cell receptor beta chains drawn from one sample of a study of blood T cell repertoires in COVID-19. TCRdb's table, derived via immunoSEQ multiplex PCR, lists solely in-frame clones and lacks some. This table has 200,000 to 300,000 clones, approximately 88% appearing once. Sequenced input: PBMCs or T cells enriched from blood (not recorded which). Receptors originate from a middle-aged woman with acute COVID-19. The CDR3 runs from the conserved cysteine through the conserved F or W. D genes are given only for firm matches. The size field is filled for only some rows; it gives once, few, many or a size class.

TRBV5-1	-	15	-	TRBJ2-7	CASTNSGTYTYEQYF	TGCGCCAGCACCAATTCCGGGACTTACACCTACGAGCAGTACTTC
TRBV27	-	16	-	TRBJ2-7	CASSFSSTHSSYEQYF	TGTGCCAGCAGTTTCTCGTCAACTCATAGCTCCTACGAGCAGTACTTC
TRBV27	-	14	-	TRBJ2-5	CASSSGLNQETQYF	TGTGCCAGCAGTTCGGGACTTAATCAAGAGACCCAGTACTTC
TRBV21-1	-	16	-	TRBJ2-2	CASSNRQGAGTGELFF	TGTGCCAGCAGCAATCGACAGGGGGCCGGTACCGGGGAGCTGTTTTTT
TRBV25-1	-	11	-	TRBJ1-1	CASSESWRAFF	TGTGCCAGCAGTGAATCCTGGAGAGCTTTCTTT
TRBV12-5	TRBD2	15	-	TRBJ2-5	CASGFAAGGPETQYF	TGTGCTAGTGGTTTTGCGGCGGGAGGGCCGGAGACCCAGTACTTC
TRBV4-2	TRBD1	15	-	TRBJ1-4	CASGLGQETNEKLFF	TGTGCCAGCGGACTGGGACAGGAAACTAATGAAAAACTGTTTTTT
TRBV15	-	15	-	TRBJ2-1	CATSRDQGEYNEQFF	TGTGCCACCAGCAGAGATCAAGGGGAATACAATGAGCAGTTCTTC
TRBV18	-	14	-	TRBJ1-1	CASSPRGTEAEAFF	TGTGCCAGCTCCCCGCGGGGGACTGAAGCTGAAGCTTTCTTT
TRBV20-1	-	10	-	TRBJ2-1	CSVSPNEQFF	TGCAGCGTATCTCCCAATGAGCAGTTCTTC
TRBV7-8	-	15	-	TRBJ1-4	CASSPSSRGNEKLFF	TGTGCCAGCAGCCCGTCATCCAGGGGCAATGAAAAACTGTTTTTT
TRBV29-1	TRBD1	12	-	TRBJ1-1	CSVTTGSTEAFF	TGCAGCGTGACGACAGGGAGCACTGAAGCTTTCTTT
TRBV6-2/TRBV6-3	-	14	-	TRBJ2-3	CASSSGGQPDTQYF	TGTGCCAGCAGCAGTGGCGGTCAGCCAGATACGCAGTATTTT
TRBV6-6	-	15	-	TRBJ1-5	CASQKRAGDGQPQHF	TGTGCCAGCCAAAAGAGGGCAGGGGATGGGCAGCCCCAGCATTTT
TRBV19	-	14	few	TRBJ1-1	CASSTPGTNTEAFF	TGTGCCAGTAGTACCCCCGGGACAAACACTGAAGCTTTCTTT
TRBV7-2	-	15	once	TRBJ1-5	CASSLGVGVRQPQHF	TGTGCCAGCAGCTTAGGGGTAGGGGTACGTCAGCCCCAGCATTTT
TRBV15	-	13	-	TRBJ1-2	CATSTQGRTLYTF	TGTGCCACCAGCACCCAGGGTAGGACCCTCTACACCTTC
TRBV6-4	-	14	-	TRBJ1-2	CASSDSGGSSGYTF	TGTGCCAGCAGTGACTCGGGGGGGTCCAGTGGCTACACCTTC
TRBV28	-	15	-	TRBJ1-4	CASSFRWQAPEKLFF	TGTGCCAGCAGTTTCCGGTGGCAGGCTCCCGAAAAACTGTTTTTT
TRBV27	TRBD2	17	-	TRBJ2-1	CASSPGTSGYSYNEQFF	TGTGCCAGCAGTCCGGGCACTAGCGGGTACTCCTACAATGAGCAGTTCTTC
TRBV7-8	-	16	-	TRBJ1-2	CASSLVGQGVNYGYTF	TGTGCCAGCAGCTTAGTAGGTCAGGGCGTTAACTATGGCTACACCTTC
TRBV9	-	16	-	TRBJ1-2	CASSVATGRANYGYTF	TGTGCCAGCAGCGTAGCTACGGGCAGGGCTAACTATGGCTACACCTTC
TRBV7-9	TRBD2	14	-	TRBJ2-1	CASSFGLALNEQFF	TGTGCCAGCAGCTTCGGACTAGCGTTAAATGAGCAGTTCTTC
TRBV28	-	13	-	TRBJ1-3	CASSFSLGNTIYF	TGTGCCAGCAGTTTTTCGTTGGGAAACACCATATATTTT
TRBV7-2	TRBD1	13	-	TRBJ1-2	CASSLDRGNLHTF	TGTGCCAGCAGCTTAGACAGGGGAAATCTCCACACCTTC
TRBV20-1	-	15	once	TRBJ1-6	CSASRGARYNSPLHF	TGCAGTGCTAGTCGGGGGGCTCGGTATAATTCACCCCTCCACTTT
TRBV9	-	14	-	TRBJ1-6	CASSVDGGESPLHF	TGTGCCAGCAGCGTAGATGGGGGCGAGTCACCCCTCCACTTT
TRBV21-1	-	17	-	TRBJ2-3	CASSSRGGGQHTDTQYF	TGTGCCAGCAGCTCCAGGGGTGGGGGCCAGCACACAGATACGCAGTATTTT
TRBV28	-	15	-	TRBJ1-5	CASRRGATGNQPQHF	TGTGCCAGCAGACGTGGAGCAACGGGCAATCAGCCCCAGCATTTT
TRBV7-4	-	12	-	TRBJ2-1	CASSLRANEQFF	TGTGCCAGCAGCCTACGCGCCAATGAGCAGTTCTTC
TRBV4-2	TRBD2	14	-	TRBJ2-7	CASSLTSEAYEQYF	TGTGCCAGCAGCCTTACTAGCGAGGCCTACGAGCAGTACTTC
TRBV7-6	TRBD1	13	once	TRBJ2-1	CASSLDRGNEQFF	TGTGCCAGCAGCTTAGACAGGGGGAATGAGCAGTTCTTC
TRBV12-3/TRBV12-4	TRBD1	13	-	TRBJ1-1	CASRRTGSTEAFF	TGTGCCAGCCGAAGGACAGGGTCAACTGAAGCTTTCTTT
TRBV5-1	TRBD2	14	-	TRBJ2-5	CASSIPGLGEAQYF	TGCGCCAGCAGCATCCCGGGACTAGGAGAAGCCCAGTACTTC
TRBV11-2	-	16	few	TRBJ2-1	CASSSTWGGHYNEQFF	TGTGCCAGCAGCTCGACCTGGGGCGGACATTACAATGAGCAGTTCTTC
TRBV11-3	TRBD1	15	-	TRBJ1-2	CASSFTGQGFGGYTF	TGTGCCAGCAGCTTCACGGGACAGGGGTTCGGTGGCTACACCTTC
TRBV4-1	-	15	-	TRBJ1-1	CASSHADILNTEAFF	TGCGCCAGCAGCCATGCGGACATATTGAACACTGAAGCTTTCTTT
TRBV28	-	12	-	TRBJ2-3	CASSSEGDTQYF	TGTGCCAGCAGTTCTGAGGGAGATACGCAGTATTTT
TRBV27	TRBD2	18	-	TRBJ2-1	CASSLRPGLAGGPYEQFF	TGTGCCAGCAGTTTACGCCCGGGACTAGCGGGAGGGCCTTATGAGCAGTTCTTC
TRBV6-5	TRBD2	15	once	TRBJ2-3	CASTLTSGSTDTQYF	TGTGCCAGCACCCTGACTAGCGGGAGCACAGATACGCAGTATTTT
TRBV18	-	15	-	TRBJ1-5	CASSTTTVSNQPQHF	TGTGCCAGCTCAACCACAACAGTTAGCAATCAGCCCCAGCATTTT
TRBV18	TRBD1	18	-	TRBJ2-2	CASSPNKDRGANTGELFF	TGTGCCAGCTCCCCTAATAAGGACAGGGGTGCGAACACCGGGGAGCTGTTTTTT
TRBV27	-	16	-	TRBJ2-3	CASSLLLGSSTDTQYF	TGTGCCAGCAGTTTATTGCTCGGTAGCAGCACAGATACGCAGTATTTT
TRBV2	TRBD1	13	-	TRBJ1-2	CASSAGGHYGYTF	TGTGCCAGCAGTGCAGGGGGGCACTATGGCTACACCTTC
TRBV19	TRBD1	16	once	TRBJ2-3	CASSSHRGQKADTQYF	TGTGCCAGTAGTTCGCACAGGGGCCAAAAGGCAGATACGCAGTATTTT